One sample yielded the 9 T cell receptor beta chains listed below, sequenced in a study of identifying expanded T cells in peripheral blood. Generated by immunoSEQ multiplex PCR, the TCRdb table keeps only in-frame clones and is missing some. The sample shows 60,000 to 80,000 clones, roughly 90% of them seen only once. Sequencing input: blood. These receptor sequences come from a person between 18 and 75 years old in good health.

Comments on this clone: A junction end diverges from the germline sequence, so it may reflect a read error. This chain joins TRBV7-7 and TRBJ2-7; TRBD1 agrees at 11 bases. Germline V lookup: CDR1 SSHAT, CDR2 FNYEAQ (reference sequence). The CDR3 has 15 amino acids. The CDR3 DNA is TGTGCTAGCAGTGCCGGACAGGGGGCAATCTACGAGCAGTACTTC. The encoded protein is CASSAGQGAIYEQYF.

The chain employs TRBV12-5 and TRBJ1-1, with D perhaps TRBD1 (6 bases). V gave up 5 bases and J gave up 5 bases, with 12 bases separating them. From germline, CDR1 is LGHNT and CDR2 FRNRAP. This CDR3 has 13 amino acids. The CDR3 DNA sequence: TGTGCTAGTGGTCTCCCAGGGGAAACTGAAGCTTTCTTT. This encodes CASGLPGETEAFF.

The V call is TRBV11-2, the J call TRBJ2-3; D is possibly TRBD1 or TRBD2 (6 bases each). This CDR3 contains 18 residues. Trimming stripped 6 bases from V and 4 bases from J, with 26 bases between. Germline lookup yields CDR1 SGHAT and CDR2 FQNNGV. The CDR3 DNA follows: TGTGCCAGCAGGATACCGGCTCGGGGGCGTCTCATCTCAGATACGCAGTATTTT. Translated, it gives CASRIPARGRLISDTQYF.

The CDR3 spells CASSLRSGSPETQYF. The CDR3 nucleotides are TGCGCCAGCAGCTTGCGGTCAGGCAGTCCAGAGACCCAGTACTTC. The V gene is TRBV5-1, the J gene TRBJ2-5; D is undetermined. Per the germline V gene, CDR1 is SGHRS and CDR2 is YFSETQ. V was trimmed by 1 base and J by 4 bases, leaving 14 bases between them. The CDR3 extends over 15 amino acids.

CDR3 protein: CASSLFSGTGGSGYGYTF. The CDR3 DNA reads as TGTGCCAGCAGTTTATTTTCCGGGACAGGGGGCTCGGGCTATGGCTACACCTTC. The rearrangement links TRBV28 to TRBJ1-2, with 12 bases matching TRBD1. With V trimmed by 1 base and J by 4 bases, 10 bases remained unmatched. The germline V gene has CDR1 MDHEN and CDR2 SYDVKM. The CDR3 has 18 residues.

The CDR3 DNA reads TGTGCCAGCAGTTGGCGGGAGGAGTACGAGCAGTACTTC. Translating it yields CASSWREEYEQYF. The chain is built from TRBV27 and TRBJ2-7; 8 positions match TRBD2. This CDR3 has 13 amino acids. Germline V gene lookup returns CDR1 MNHEY and CDR2 SMNVEV (reference sequence). The V segment lost 4 bases and the J segment 4 bases; nucleotides outside the gene matches: 3.

DNA for the CDR3: TGTGCCAGCAGTTATCGGGACAGGGGGAGAGAGACCCAGTACTTC. Protein sequence: CASSYRDRGRETQYF. The chain employs TRBV6-5 and TRBJ2-5; 11 positions agree with TRBD1. J was trimmed by 4 bases and V by 3 bases; bases with no gene match: 4. CDR3 length: 15 residues. The germline V gene encodes CDR1 MNHEY and CDR2 SVGAGI.

This CDR3 reads CASSSWTSGTYEQYF. The CDR3 DNA reads as TGTGCCAGCAGTTCTTGGACTAGCGGAACATACGAGCAGTACTTC. The gene calls are TRBV27 and TRBJ2-7; 10 positions agree with TRBD2. The CDR3 sequence is 15 residues long. Germline lookup yields CDR1 MNHEY and CDR2 SMNVEV (reference sequence). Trimming removed 4 bases from V and 4 bases from J; junction bases left unmatched: 7.

The DNA of the CDR3 is TGTGCTCACGGTGAGGACACCGGGGAGCTGTTTTTT. Amino acid sequence: CAHGEDTGELFF. The rearrangement joins TRBV28 to TRBJ2-2; D call uncertain. Germline CDR1 is MDHEN and CDR2 is SYDVKM. This CDR3 spans 12 amino acids.